Shown below are 29 T cell receptor beta chains from a single sample sequenced in a study of OX40 agonist ivuxolimab in advanced cancers. Generated by immunoSEQ multiplex PCR, the TCRdb table keeps only in-frame clones and is missing some. The table shows about 60,000 clones, with approximately 86% occurring only once. The source material was CD4+ or CD8+ T cells sorted from blood, sampled in a trial of the OX40 agonist ivuxolimab. The receptors stem from an adult with an advanced solid tumor such as melanoma, head and neck, liver or kidney cancer.

The chain links TRBV4-1 to TRBJ2-7; D remains unclear. Trimming pared 0 bases from V and 1 base from J, leaving 16 bases between. Germline-derived CDR1 and CDR2 are MGHRA and YSYEKL. CDR3 length: 17 amino acids. The CDR3 sequence is CASSQEPRSSFSYEQYF. The CDR3 bases are TGCGCCAGCAGCCAAGAGCCTAGATCCTCCTTTTCCTACGAGCAGTACTTC.

Remarks on this clone: The sample contains more than one DNA sequence encoding this CDR3. J is TRBJ2-7 and V is TRBV11-2, with a possible D match to TRBD1 (5 bases). Germline V lookup: CDR1 SGHAT, CDR2 FQNNGV. V was pared by 5 bases and J by 4 bases, with 9 bases between. This CDR3 contains 12 residues. The DNA for the CDR3 is TGTGCCAGCAGCCCCCCAGGGTACGAGCAGTACTTC. Encoded protein: CASSPPGYEQYF.

The chain carries TRBV6-5 and TRBJ2-1; TRBD2 aligns across 9 bases. The CDR3 contains 14 residues. Per the germline V gene, CDR1 is MNHEY and CDR2 is SVGAGI. Losses at the gene ends were 4 bases for V and 7 bases for J; bases not matched to a gene: 5. Here the CDR3 DNA reads TGTGCCAGCAGTTCTGCGGGGGGGCGGAATGAGCAGTTCTTC. Protein product: CASSSAGGRNEQFF.

The J gene is TRBJ1-5, the V gene TRBV19; D remains ambiguous. CDR3 size: 15 residues. Germline values: CDR1 LNHDA, CDR2 SQIVND (reference sequence). With 3 bases removed from V and 2 bases from J, the gap between germline ends came to 11 bases. The CDR3 DNA follows: TGTGCCAGTAGTATGGGTATGGGTGGCAATCAGCCCCAGCATTTT. It translates to CASSMGMGGNQPQHF.

This clone appeared a single time. The chain employs TRBV4-1 and TRBJ2-4, with 16 bases aligning to TRBD2. The junction had 7 bases not matched to a gene; V was cut back by 0 bases and J by 2 bases. The CDR3 covers 20 residues. In germline, CDR1 is MGHRA, CDR2 YSYEKL. The CDR3 sequence: CASSQEGTSGRAWSKNIQYF. CDR3 DNA sequence: TGCGCCAGCAGCCAAGAGGGGACTAGCGGGAGGGCCTGGTCCAAAAACATTCAGTACTTC.

For the CDR3, the DNA is TGTGCCAGCAGTCGGACGCCCTCTGGAAACACCATATATTTT. Its protein is CASSRTPSGNTIYF. V is TRBV28 and J is TRBJ1-3; D not resolved. The CDR3 covers 14 residues. CDR1 and CDR2 from the germline V gene are MDHEN and SYDVKM. Trimming cost V 5 bases and J 0 bases, with 8 bases left between them. Filled out from reference TRBV28 and TRBJ1-3, the complete variable domain reads DVKVTQSSRYLVKRTGEKVFLECVQDMDHENMFWYRQDPGLGLRLIYFSYDVKMKEKGDIPEGYSVSREKKERFSLILESASTNQTSMYLCASSRTPSGNTIYFGEGSWLTVV.

The chain couples TRBV28 to TRBJ2-5; the D gene is possibly TRBD2 (5 bases). The germline CDR1 and CDR2 sequences are MDHEN and SYDVKM. This CDR3 has 13 amino acids. Trimming took 10 bases from V and 1 from J, leaving 13 bases between them. In DNA form, the CDR3 reads TGTGCCACGAGGGCTACTATCCAAGAGACCCAGTACTTC. It codes for CATRATIQETQYF.

V and J are TRBV28 and TRBJ1-2; D unresolved. There are 12 residues in the CDR3. With 6 bases removed from V and 5 bases from J, the gap between germline ends came to 10 bases. CDR1 is MDHEN and CDR2 is SYDVKM in the germline V gene. The CDR3 coding sequence is TGTGCCAGCAGGAATCAGCAGTATGGCTACACCTTC. This gives the protein CASRNQQYGYTF.

V and J are TRBV4-3 and TRBJ1-4; TRBD1 aligns across 10 bases. Trimming removed 1 base from V and 5 bases from J; junction bases left unmatched: 4. Germline CDR1 is LGHNA and CDR2 is YSLEER. CDR3 length equals 16 residues. Here the CDR3 DNA reads TGCGCCAGCAGCCAAGCTATGGACAGGGGGAATGAAAAACTGTTTTTT. This translates into CASSQAMDRGNEKLFF.

As to this clone: Within the sample, other DNA sequences also encode this same CDR3. The chain employs TRBV15 and TRBJ2-6; D gene uncertain. This CDR3 contains 15 residues. The V gene lost 1 base and the J gene lost 0 bases, with 4 bases spanning the gap. Germline assignment: CDR1 LNHNV and CDR2 YYDKDF (reference sequence). CDR3 region: CATSRGGSGANVLTF. CDR3 sequence (DNA): TGTGCCACCAGCAGAGGCGGCTCTGGGGCCAACGTCCTGACTTTC.

This clone was picked up one time. The conserved phenylalanine or tryptophan normally closing the CDR3 is absent here, so this likely arose from a read error. The rearrangement links TRBV5-1 to TRBJ2-2, with no clear D. The CDR3 spans 13 residues. The V end lost 0 bases, the J end lost 6 bases, and 6 bases lay between the germline ends. In germline, CDR1 is SGHRS, CDR2 YFSETQ. CDR3 in amino acids: CASSLAVAGELFL. The CDR3 DNA reads as TGCGCCAGCAGCTTGGCGGTGGCCGGGGAGCTGTTTCTT.

The chain carries TRBV11-2 and TRBJ2-3; 10 bases are a match to TRBD2. The CDR3 length is 16 residues. J gave up 2 bases and V 0 bases, and 2 bases lay outside the gene matches. CDR1 and CDR2 (germline): SGHAT, FQNNGV. This CDR3 reads CASSLELAGNTDTQYF. The CDR3 DNA sequence: TGTGCCAGCAGCTTAGAACTAGCGGGGAACACAGATACGCAGTATTTT.

The chain has TRBV5-1 and TRBJ2-3; TRBD1 agrees at 10 bases. Germline values: CDR1 SGHRS, CDR2 YFSETQ. V shed 5 bases, J shed 6 bases, and the junction held 12 bases outside the gene matches. This CDR3 region has 16 residues. The CDR3 protein is CASSSPSTGGRDTQYF. The CDR3 DNA reads TGCGCCAGCAGTTCTCCTTCGACAGGGGGCCGGGATACGCAGTATTTT.

The chain combines TRBV6-1 with TRBJ2-7; D is unresolved. V gave up 0 bases and J gave up 0 bases, with 6 bases separating them. CDR3 size: 14 residues. In germline, CDR1 is MNHNS, CDR2 SASEGT. CDR3 amino acids: CASSEALRSYEQYF. CDR3 DNA sequence: TGTGCCAGCAGTGAAGCGCTTCGCTCCTACGAGCAGTACTTC.

V is TRBV4-3 and J is TRBJ2-3; the D is unclear. The CDR3 is 15 residues long. V gave up 4 bases and J gave up 0 bases, with 11 bases separating them. Germline CDR1 and CDR2: LGHNA and YSLEER. This chain's CDR3 is CASSPQTQSTDTQYF. CDR3 nucleotides: TGCGCCAGCAGCCCCCAGACCCAGAGCACAGATACGCAGTATTTT.

The rearrangement links TRBV7-3 to TRBJ2-2, with a tentative D call TRBD1 (6 bases). The CDR3 consists of 16 residues. V was clipped by 5 bases and J by 2 bases, with 15 bases between them. Germline-derived CDR1 and CDR2 are SGHTA and FQGTGA. The CDR3 nucleotides read TGTGCCAGCAGCCCCCGGACAGCCATCAACACCGGGGAGCTGTTTTTT. Translating gives CASSPRTAINTGELFF. Full variable domain (missing parts from reference TRBV7-3 and TRBJ2-2): GAGVSQTPSNKVTEKGKYVELRCDPISGHTALYWYRQSLGQGPEFLIYFQGTGAADDSGLPNDRFFAVRPEGSVSTLKIQRTERGDSAVYLCASSPRTAINTGELFFGEGSRLTVL.

The rearrangement links TRBV15 to TRBJ2-7; 7 positions match TRBD2. V lost 5 bases, J lost 2 bases, and 6 bases stayed unmatched. The germline V gene encodes CDR1 LNHNV and CDR2 YYDKDF (reference sequence). This CDR3 is built from 14 residues. The CDR3, as DNA: TGTGCCACCAGCCCTCGGGGGGATACCTACGAGCAGTACTTC. This encodes CATSPRGDTYEQYF. Full variable domain (outside the CDR3, taken from reference TRBV15 and TRBJ2-7): DAMVIQNPRYQVTQFGKPVTLSCSQTLNHNVMYWYQQKSSQAPKLLFHYYDKDFNNEADTPDNFQSRRPNTSFCFLDIRSPGLGDTAMYLCATSPRGDTYEQYFGPGTRLTVT.

The chain is built from TRBV19 and TRBJ1-4; 9 bases align to TRBD1. Per the germline V gene, CDR1 is LNHDA and CDR2 is SQIVND (reference sequence). V shed 5 bases, J shed 5 bases, and the junction held 9 bases outside the gene matches. This CDR3 is 16 amino acids long. For the CDR3, the DNA is TGTGCCAGTAGTGCTCAGACAGGGGGACCCAATGAAAAACTGTTTTTT. It is translated as CASSAQTGGPNEKLFF.

The chain is built from TRBV5-1 and TRBJ1-4; D is ambiguous. The V and J ends lost 7 bases and 7 bases respectively, with 23 bases between them. CDR1 and CDR2 from the germline V gene are SGHRS and YFSETQ. This CDR3 has 16 residues. CDR3 DNA sequence: TGCGCCAGCGCCGTAGGAGGAGAACCTTTAGGTGAAAAACTGTTTTTT. Protein: CASAVGGEPLGEKLFF. Supplemented by reference TRBV5-1 and TRBJ1-4, the full variable domain reads KAGVTQTPRYLIKTRGQQVTLSCSPISGHRSVSWYQQTPGQGLQFLFEYFSETQRNKGNFPGRFSGRQFSNSRSEMNVSTLELGDSALYLCASAVGGEPLGEKLFFGSGTQLSVL.

In this sample, this clone turned up once. The CDR3 is CASSLGPAGEKLFF. Written as DNA, the CDR3 is TGTGCCAGCAGCTTAGGGCCCGCAGGTGAAAAACTGTTTTTT. The rearrangement uses TRBV7-8 and TRBJ1-4; D is ambiguous. Germline CDR1 is SGHVS and CDR2 is FQNEAQ. Trimming cost V 1 base and J 7 bases, with 10 bases left between them. CDR3 length: 14 amino acids.

CDR3 sequence (DNA): TGTGCCAGCAGCTCGGGGCAGGGGGTTCCTGACACCATATATTTT. It yields the protein CASSSGQGVPDTIYF. V is TRBV5-8 and J is TRBJ1-3, with TRBD1 identical over 7 bases. The J segment lost 8 bases and the V segment lost 3 bases, leaving 11 bases of the junction unmatched. Germline CDR1 and CDR2: SGHTS and YDEGEE. The CDR3 has 15 amino acids.

The J gene is TRBJ2-6, the V gene TRBV6-1; D is perhaps TRBD1 (5 bases). Germline V gene sequence: CDR1 MNHNS, CDR2 SASEGT. Trimming pared 1 base from V and 2 bases from J, leaving 18 bases between. The CDR3 runs to 19 residues. CDR3 residues: CASSEVMGQGNTGANVLTF. The CDR3 bases are TGTGCCAGCAGTGAAGTTATGGGGCAGGGCAACACTGGGGCCAACGTCCTGACTTTC.

The CDR3 is CASSVEAGRGADTQYF. DNA of the CDR3: TGTGCCAGCAGCGTAGAAGCGGGCCGGGGGGCAGATACGCAGTATTTT. This chain links TRBV9 with TRBJ2-3, with 7 nucleotides matching TRBD2. V lost 0 bases to trimming and J lost 4 bases; unmatched junction nucleotides: 8. Germline-derived CDR1 and CDR2 are SGDLS and YYNGEE. This CDR3 contains 16 residues.

Written as DNA, the CDR3 is TGTGCCAGCAGTTTAGGACATGACAATCAGCCCCAGCATTTT. Translating it yields CASSLGHDNQPQHF. The V and J genes are TRBV28 and TRBJ1-5; D possibly corresponds to TRBD1 (5 bases). The CDR3 covers 14 residues. Trimming stripped 2 bases from V and 3 bases from J, with 8 bases between. Germline loops: CDR1 MDHEN, CDR2 SYDVKM.

As for this clone: Different DNA sequences within this sample yield the same CDR3. V usage is TRBV18 and J usage is TRBJ2-3; D is uncertain. This CDR3 comprises 11 residues. V was cut by 6 bases and J by 6 bases, with 7 bases left in between. Per germline, CDR1 KGHSH and CDR2 LQKENI. CDR3 DNA: TGTGCCAGCTCCCCGTCGGATACGCAGTATTTT. It yields the protein CASSPSDTQYF. Drawing the rest from reference TRBV18 and TRBJ2-3, the complete variable domain is NAGVMQNPRHLVRRRGQEARLRCSPMKGHSHVYWYRQLPEEGLKFMVYLQKENIIDESGMPKERFSAEFPKEGPSILRIQQVVRGDSAAYFCASSPSDTQYFGPGTRLTVL.

This chain joins TRBV18 and TRBJ2-6; 8 bases fit TRBD1. CDR1 and CDR2 from the germline V gene are KGHSH and LQKENI. This CDR3 is built from 19 residues. J gave up 1 base and V 1 base, and 9 bases lay outside the gene matches. CDR3 sequence (DNA): TGTGCCAGCTCACCACGCGACAGGGGTTCGGCATCTGGGGCCAACGTCCTGACTTTC. It translates to CASSPRDRGSASGANVLTF. The full variable domain, with the rest looked up from reference TRBV18 and TRBJ2-6, is NAGVMQNPRHLVRRRGQEARLRCSPMKGHSHVYWYRQLPEEGLKFMVYLQKENIIDESGMPKERFSAEFPKEGPSILRIQQVVRGDSAAYFCASSPRDRGSASGANVLTFGAGSRLTVL.

The genes are TRBV2 and TRBJ2-1; 13 bases match TRBD2. The CDR3 runs 19 residues. Germline CDR1 is SNHLY and CDR2 is FYNNEI. J gave up 3 bases and V 2 bases, and 10 bases lay outside the gene matches. The CDR3 DNA reads TGTGCCAGCAGTGAACCGCTTGGGACTAGCGGGGTGGACTACAATGAGCAGTTCTTC. This translates into CASSEPLGTSGVDYNEQFF.

This rearrangement joins TRBV6-1 to TRBJ2-3; 10 nucleotides align to TRBD2. With V trimmed by 9 bases and J by 2 bases, 5 bases remained unmatched. The germline CDR1 and CDR2 sequences are MNHNS and SASEGT. The CDR3 has 14 residues. The CDR3 nucleotides are TGTGCCAGTTCAGCGGGGGGGGCCACAGATACGCAGTATTTT. Amino acids: CASSAGGATDTQYF.

The rearrangement uses TRBV7-9 and TRBJ1-4; the D gene is possibly TRBD1 (6 bases). The CDR3 loop spans 16 amino acids. Germline CDR1 is SEHNR and CDR2 is FQNEAQ (reference sequence). V shed 6 bases and J shed 4 bases, with 18 bases lying between them. CDR3 sequence: CASRENPTGINEKLFF. In DNA, the CDR3 is TGTGCCAGCAGAGAAAACCCGACAGGAATTAATGAAAAACTGTTTTTT.